The table lists the clone carrying this TCR beta chain with a few counts. The target antigen is unknown. The sample belongs to a study of T cell responses to AZD1222 COVID-19 vaccine. In the study overall: Second-dose recipients at about 4 or about 12 weeks were treated as one pooled group.

Whole-study findings and limits: The sample set comprised mostly white British donors with more females, and clonal diversity was possibly underestimated. The study identified only five to seven AZD1222 recipients as seropositive at baseline.

Trimming pared 5 bases from V and 8 bases from J, leaving 12 bases between. The CDR3 extends over 12 amino acids. CDR1 is MNHEY, CDR2 SVGAGI, per germline. Only in-frame clones appear in the TCRdb table, and some are missing; sequencing was by immunoSEQ multiplex PCR. The repertoire holds roughly 110,000 clones, with roughly nine tenths as singletons. This chain links TRBV6-5 with TRBJ1-2, with a weak D call TRBD1 (6 bases). The sample in question was peripheral blood, obtained on day 0 of AZD1222 vaccination. This clonotype originated in an adult in good health. Written as DNA, the CDR3 is TGTGCCAGCAGTACAGGGTCGGGAGGCTACACCTTC. This codes for CASSTGSGGYTF.